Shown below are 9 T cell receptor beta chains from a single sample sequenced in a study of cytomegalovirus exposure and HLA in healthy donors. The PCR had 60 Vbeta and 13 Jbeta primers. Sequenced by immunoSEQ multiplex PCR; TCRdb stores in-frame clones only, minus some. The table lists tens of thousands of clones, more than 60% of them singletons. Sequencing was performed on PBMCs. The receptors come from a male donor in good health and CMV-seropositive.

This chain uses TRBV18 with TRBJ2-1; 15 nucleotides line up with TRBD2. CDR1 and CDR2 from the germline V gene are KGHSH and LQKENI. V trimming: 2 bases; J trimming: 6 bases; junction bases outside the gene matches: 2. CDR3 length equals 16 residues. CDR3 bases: TGTGCCAGCTCACCAGGACTAGCGGGAGGGATCAATGAGCAGTTCTTC. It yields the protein CASSPGLAGGINEQFF.

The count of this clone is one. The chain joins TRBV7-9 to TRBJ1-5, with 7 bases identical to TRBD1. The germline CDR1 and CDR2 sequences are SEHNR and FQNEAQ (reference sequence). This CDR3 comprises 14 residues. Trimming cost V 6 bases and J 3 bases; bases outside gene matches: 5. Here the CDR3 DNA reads TGTGCCAGCAGTAGACAGGGTCCCAATCAGCCCCAGCATTTT. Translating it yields CASSRQGPNQPQHF.

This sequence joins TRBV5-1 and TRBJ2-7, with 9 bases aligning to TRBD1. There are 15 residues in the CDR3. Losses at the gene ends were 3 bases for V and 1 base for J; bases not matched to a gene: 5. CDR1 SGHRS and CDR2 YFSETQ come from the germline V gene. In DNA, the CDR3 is TGCGCCAGCAGCTCCCGGGACAGGGCGTCCTACGAGCAGTACTTC. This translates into CASSSRDRASYEQYF.

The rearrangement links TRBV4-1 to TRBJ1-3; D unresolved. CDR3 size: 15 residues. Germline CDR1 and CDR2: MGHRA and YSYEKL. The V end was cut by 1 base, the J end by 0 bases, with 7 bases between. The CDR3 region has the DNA TGCGCCAGCAGCCAAGGGCCGCTCTCTGGAAACACCATATATTTT. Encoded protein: CASSQGPLSGNTIYF.

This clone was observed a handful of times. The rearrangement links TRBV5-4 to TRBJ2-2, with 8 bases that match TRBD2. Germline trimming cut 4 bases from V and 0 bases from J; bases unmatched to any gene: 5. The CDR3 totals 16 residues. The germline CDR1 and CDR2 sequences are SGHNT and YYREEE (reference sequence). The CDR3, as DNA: TGTGCCAGCAGCCCATTAGCGGGGTCGAACACCGGGGAGCTGTTTTTT. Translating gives CASSPLAGSNTGELFF. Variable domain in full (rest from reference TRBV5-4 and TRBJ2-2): ETGVTQSPTHLIKTRGQQVTLRCSSQSGHNTVSWYQQALGQGPQFIFQYYREEENGRGNFPPRFSGLQFPNYSSELNVNALELDDSALYLCASSPLAGSNTGELFFGEGSRLTVL.

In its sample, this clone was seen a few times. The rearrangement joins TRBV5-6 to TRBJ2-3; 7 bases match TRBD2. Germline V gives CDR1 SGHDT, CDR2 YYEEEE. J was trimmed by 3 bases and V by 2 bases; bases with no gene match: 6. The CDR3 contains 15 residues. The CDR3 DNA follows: TGTGCCAGCAGCTTCCTGACTAGCCCTACAGATACGCAGTATTTT. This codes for CASSFLTSPTDTQYF.

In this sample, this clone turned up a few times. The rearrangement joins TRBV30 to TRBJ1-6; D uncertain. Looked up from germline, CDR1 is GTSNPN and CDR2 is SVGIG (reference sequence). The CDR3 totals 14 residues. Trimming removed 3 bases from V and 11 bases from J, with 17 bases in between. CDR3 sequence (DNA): TGTGCCTGGAGCCCCTTAAGGGCCGGGGCACCCCTCCACTTT. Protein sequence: CAWSPLRAGAPLHF.

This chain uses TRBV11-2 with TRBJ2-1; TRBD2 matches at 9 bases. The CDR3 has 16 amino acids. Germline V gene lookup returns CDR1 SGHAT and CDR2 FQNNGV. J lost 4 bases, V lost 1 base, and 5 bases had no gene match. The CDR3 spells CASSLVGLAGYNEQFF. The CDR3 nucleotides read TGTGCCAGCAGCTTAGTTGGGCTAGCGGGGTACAATGAGCAGTTCTTC.

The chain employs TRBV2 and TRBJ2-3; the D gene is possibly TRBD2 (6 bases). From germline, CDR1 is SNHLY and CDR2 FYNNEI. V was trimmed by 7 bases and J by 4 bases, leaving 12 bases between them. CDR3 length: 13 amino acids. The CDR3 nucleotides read TGTGCCAGCACGTTGGCTAGCGCAGATACGCAGTATTTT. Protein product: CASTLASADTQYF.